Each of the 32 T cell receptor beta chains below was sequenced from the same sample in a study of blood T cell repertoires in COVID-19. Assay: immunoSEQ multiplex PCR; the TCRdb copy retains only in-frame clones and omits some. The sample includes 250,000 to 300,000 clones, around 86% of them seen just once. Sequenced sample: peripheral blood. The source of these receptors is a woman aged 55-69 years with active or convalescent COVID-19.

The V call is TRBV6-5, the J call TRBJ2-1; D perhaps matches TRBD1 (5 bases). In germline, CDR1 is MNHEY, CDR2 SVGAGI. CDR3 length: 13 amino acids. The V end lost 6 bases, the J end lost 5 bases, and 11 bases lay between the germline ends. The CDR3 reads CASSPGWHNEQFF. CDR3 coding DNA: TGTGCCAGCAGCCCAGGGTGGCACAATGAGCAGTTCTTC.

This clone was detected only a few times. In DNA, the CDR3 is TGTGCCAGCAGCGTAGGGGACAGATTCACAGATACGCAGTATTTT. Its protein product is CASSVGDRFTDTQYF. The chain has TRBV9 and TRBJ2-3, with 7 bases fitting TRBD1. Trimming removed 0 bases from V and 2 bases from J; junction bases left unmatched: 3. Germline V gene data show CDR1 as SGDLS and CDR2 as YYNGEE. There are 15 residues in the CDR3.

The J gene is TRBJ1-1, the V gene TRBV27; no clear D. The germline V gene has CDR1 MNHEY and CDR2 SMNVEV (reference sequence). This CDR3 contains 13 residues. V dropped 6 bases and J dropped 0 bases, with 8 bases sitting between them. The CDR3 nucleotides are TGTGCCAGCAGCCAACAGATGAACACTGAAGCTTTCTTT. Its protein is CASSQQMNTEAFF.

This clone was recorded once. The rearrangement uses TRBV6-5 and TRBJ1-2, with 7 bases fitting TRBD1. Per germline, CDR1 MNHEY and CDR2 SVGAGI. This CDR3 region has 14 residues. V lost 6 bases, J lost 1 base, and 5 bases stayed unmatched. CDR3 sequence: CASRDRQGNYGYTF. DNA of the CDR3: TGTGCCAGCAGGGACAGACAGGGTAACTATGGCTACACCTTC.

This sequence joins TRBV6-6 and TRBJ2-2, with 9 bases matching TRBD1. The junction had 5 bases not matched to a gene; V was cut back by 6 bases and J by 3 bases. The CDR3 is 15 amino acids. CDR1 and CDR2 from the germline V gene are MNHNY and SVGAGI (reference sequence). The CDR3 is CASRVRQGDTGELFF. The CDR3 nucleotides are TGTGCCAGCAGAGTCAGACAGGGGGACACCGGGGAGCTGTTTTTT.

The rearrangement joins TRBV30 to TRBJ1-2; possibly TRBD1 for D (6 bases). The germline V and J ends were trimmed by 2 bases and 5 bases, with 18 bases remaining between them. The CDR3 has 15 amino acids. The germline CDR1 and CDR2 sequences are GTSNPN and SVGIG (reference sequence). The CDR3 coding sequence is TGTGCCTGGAGTAAGGGGGTGGGATGGATTTATGGCTACACCTTC. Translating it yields CAWSKGVGWIYGYTF.

CDR3 in amino acids: CASRQTASYEQYF. CDR3 in DNA: TGTGCCAGCAGGCAGACAGCCTCCTACGAGCAGTACTTC. The chain joins TRBV2 to TRBJ2-7; tentative D call: TRBD1 (5 bases). Germline-derived CDR1 and CDR2 are SNHLY and FYNNEI. This CDR3 spans 13 amino acids. V shed 6 bases and J shed 0 bases, with 9 bases lying between them.

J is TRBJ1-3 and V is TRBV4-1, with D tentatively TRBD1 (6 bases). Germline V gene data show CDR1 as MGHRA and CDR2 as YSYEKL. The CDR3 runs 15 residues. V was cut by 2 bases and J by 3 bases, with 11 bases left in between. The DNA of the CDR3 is TGCGCCAGCAGCCAACCAGGGGTGGGTGGAAACACCATATATTTT. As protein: CASSQPGVGGNTIYF.

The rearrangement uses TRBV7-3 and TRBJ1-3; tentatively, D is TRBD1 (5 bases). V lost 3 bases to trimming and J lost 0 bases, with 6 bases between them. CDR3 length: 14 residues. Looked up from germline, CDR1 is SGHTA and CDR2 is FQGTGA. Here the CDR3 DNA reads TGTGCCAGCAGCTTGGGGGGCTCTGGAAACACCATATATTTT. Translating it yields CASSLGGSGNTIYF.

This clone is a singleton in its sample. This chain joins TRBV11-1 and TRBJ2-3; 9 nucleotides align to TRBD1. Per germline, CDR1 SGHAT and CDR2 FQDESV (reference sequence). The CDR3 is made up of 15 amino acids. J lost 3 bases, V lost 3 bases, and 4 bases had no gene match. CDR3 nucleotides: TGTGCCAGCAGCTTGGGGGACAGGGATACAGATACGCAGTATTTT. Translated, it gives CASSLGDRDTDTQYF.

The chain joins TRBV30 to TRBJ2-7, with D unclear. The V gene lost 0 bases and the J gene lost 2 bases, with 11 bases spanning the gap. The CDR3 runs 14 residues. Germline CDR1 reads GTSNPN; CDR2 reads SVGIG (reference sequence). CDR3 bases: TGTGCCTGGAGTGTACTTGGTCCGACCTACGAGCAGTACTTC. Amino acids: CAWSVLGPTYEQYF.

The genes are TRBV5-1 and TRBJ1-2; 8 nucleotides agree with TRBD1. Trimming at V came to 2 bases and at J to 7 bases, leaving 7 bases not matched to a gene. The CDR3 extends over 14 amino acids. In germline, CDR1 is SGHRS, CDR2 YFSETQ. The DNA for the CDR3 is TGCGCCAGCAGCTTCGCTGGACAGGGTGGTGGCTACACCTTC. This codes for CASSFAGQGGGYTF.

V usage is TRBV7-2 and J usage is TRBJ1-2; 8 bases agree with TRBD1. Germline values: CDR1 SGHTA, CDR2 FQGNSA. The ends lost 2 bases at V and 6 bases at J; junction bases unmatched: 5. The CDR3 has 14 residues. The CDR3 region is CASSLSGQGDGYTF. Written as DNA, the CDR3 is TGTGCCAGCAGCTTATCCGGACAGGGAGATGGCTACACCTTC. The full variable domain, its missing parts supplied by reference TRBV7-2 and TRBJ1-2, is GAGVSQSPSNKVTEKGKDVELRCDPISGHTALYWYRQSLGQGLEFLIYFQGNSAPDKSGLPSDRFSAERTGGSVSTLTIQRTQQEDSAVYLCASSLSGQGDGYTFGSGTRLTVV.

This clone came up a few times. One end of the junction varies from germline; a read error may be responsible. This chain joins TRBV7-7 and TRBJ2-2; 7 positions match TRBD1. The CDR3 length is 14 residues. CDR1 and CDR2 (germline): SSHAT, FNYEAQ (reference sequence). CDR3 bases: TGTGCTAGCAGCTTAGGACAGGAGTTCGGGGAGCTGTTTTTT. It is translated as CASSLGQEFGELFF.

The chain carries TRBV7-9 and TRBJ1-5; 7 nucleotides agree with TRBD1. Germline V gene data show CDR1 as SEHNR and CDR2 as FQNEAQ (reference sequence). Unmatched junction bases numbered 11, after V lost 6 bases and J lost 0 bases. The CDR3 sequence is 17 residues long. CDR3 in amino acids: CASSFTTGTVSNQPQHF. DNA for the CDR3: TGTGCCAGCAGTTTTACGACCGGGACAGTTAGCAATCAGCCCCAGCATTTT.

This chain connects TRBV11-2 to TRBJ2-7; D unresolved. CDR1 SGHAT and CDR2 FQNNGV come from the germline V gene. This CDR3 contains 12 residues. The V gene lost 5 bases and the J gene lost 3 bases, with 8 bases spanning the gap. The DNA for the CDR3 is TGTGCCAGCAGCCGAACTTACTACGAGCAGTACTTC. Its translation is CASSRTYYEQYF.

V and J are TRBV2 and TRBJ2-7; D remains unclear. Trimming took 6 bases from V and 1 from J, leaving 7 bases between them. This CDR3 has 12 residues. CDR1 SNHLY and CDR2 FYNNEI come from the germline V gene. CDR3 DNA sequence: TGTGCCAGCAGCTACGAGTCCTACGAGCAGTACTTC. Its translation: CASSYESYEQYF.

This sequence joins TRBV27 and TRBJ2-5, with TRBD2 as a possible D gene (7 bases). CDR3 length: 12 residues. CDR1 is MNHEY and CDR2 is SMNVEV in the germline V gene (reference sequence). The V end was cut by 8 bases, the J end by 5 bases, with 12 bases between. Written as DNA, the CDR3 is TGTGCCAGCGGGGGGGCCTCTGAGACCCAGTACTTC. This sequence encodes CASGGASETQYF.

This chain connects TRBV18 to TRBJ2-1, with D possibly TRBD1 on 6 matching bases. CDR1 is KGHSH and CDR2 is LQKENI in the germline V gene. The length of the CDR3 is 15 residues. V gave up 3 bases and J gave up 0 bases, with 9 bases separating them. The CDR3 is CASSPTGNSYNEQFF. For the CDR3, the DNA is TGTGCCAGCTCACCTACAGGGAACTCCTACAATGAGCAGTTCTTC.

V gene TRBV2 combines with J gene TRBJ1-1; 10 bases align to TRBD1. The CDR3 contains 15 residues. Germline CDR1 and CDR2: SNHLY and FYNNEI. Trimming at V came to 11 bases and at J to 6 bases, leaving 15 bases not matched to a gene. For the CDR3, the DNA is TGTGCCTCAAGGCCGACAGGGGGCAAAGACGCTGAAGCTTTCTTT. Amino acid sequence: CASRPTGGKDAEAFF.

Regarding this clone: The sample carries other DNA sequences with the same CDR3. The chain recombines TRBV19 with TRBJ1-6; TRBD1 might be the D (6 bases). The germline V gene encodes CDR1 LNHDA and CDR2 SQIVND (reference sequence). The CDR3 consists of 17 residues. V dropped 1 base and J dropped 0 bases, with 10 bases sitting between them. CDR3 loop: CASSIGQGSSYNSPLHF. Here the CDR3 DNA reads TGTGCCAGTAGTATAGGCCAGGGGAGCTCCTATAATTCACCCCTCCACTTT.

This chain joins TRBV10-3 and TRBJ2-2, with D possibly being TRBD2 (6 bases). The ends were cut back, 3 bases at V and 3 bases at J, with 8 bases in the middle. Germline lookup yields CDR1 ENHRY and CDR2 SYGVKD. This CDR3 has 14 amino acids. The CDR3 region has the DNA TGTGCCATCAGTGAAGGGGAGGACACCGGGGAGCTGTTTTTT. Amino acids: CAISEGEDTGELFF.

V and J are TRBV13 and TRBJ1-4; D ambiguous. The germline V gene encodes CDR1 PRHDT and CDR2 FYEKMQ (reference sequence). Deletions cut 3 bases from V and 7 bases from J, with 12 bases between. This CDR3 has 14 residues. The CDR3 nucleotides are TGTGCCAGCAGCTTTGGGCAGCCAGGTGAAAAACTGTTTTTT. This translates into CASSFGQPGEKLFF.

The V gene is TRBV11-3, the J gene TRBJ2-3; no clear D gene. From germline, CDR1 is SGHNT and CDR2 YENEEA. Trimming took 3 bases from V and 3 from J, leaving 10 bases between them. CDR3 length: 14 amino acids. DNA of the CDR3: TGTGCCAGCAGCTTGGTGGGCGATACAGATACGCAGTATTTT. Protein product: CASSLVGDTDTQYF.

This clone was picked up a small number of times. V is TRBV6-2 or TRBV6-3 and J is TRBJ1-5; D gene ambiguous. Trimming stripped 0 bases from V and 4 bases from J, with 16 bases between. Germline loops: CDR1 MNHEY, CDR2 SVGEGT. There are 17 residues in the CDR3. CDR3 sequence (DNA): TGTGCCAGCAGTTACTCGAATTTTCGGACGGGGAATCAGCCCCAGCATTTT. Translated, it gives CASSYSNFRTGNQPQHF.

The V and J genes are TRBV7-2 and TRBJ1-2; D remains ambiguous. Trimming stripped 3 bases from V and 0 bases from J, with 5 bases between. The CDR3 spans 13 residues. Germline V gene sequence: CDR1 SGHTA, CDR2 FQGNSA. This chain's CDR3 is CASSFPPNYGYTF. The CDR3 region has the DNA TGTGCCAGCAGCTTTCCTCCTAACTATGGCTACACCTTC.

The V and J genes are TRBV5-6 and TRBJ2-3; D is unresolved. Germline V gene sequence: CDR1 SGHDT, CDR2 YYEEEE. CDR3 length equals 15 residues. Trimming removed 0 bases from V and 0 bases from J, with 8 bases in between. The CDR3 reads CASSLGLFSTDTQYF. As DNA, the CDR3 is TGTGCCAGCAGCTTGGGGCTCTTCAGCACAGATACGCAGTATTTT.

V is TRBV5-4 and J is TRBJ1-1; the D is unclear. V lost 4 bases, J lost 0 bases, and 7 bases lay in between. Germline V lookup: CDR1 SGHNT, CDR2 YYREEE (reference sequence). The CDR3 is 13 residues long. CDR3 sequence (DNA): TGTGCCAGCAGCGGCGGGGTGAACACTGAAGCTTTCTTT. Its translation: CASSGGVNTEAFF.

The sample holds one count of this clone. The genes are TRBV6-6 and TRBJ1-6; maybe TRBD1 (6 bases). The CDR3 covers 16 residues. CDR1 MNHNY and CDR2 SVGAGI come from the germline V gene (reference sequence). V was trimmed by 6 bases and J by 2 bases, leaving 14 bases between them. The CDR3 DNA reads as TGTGCCAGCAGCCTTGGACAGTCCCCCTATAATTCACCCCTCCACTTT. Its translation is CASSLGQSPYNSPLHF.

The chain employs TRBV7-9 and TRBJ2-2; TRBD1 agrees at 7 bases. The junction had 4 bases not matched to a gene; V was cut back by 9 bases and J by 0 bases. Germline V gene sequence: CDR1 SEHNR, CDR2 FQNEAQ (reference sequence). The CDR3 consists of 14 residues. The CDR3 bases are TGTGCCAGTTCAGGGGGTCCGAACACCGGGGAGCTGTTTTTT. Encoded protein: CASSGGPNTGELFF. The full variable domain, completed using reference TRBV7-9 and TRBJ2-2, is DTGVSQNPRHKITKRGQNVTFRCDPISEHNRLYWYRQTLGQGPEFLTYFQNEAQLEKSRLLSDRFSAERPKGSFSTLEIQRTEQGDSAMYLCASSGGPNTGELFFGEGSRLTVL.

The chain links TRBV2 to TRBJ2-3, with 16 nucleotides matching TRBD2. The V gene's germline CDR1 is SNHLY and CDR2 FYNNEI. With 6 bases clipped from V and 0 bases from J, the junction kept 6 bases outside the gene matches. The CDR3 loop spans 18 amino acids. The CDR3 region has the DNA TGTGCCAGCAGACGCGGGACTAGCGGGGGGGCTAGCACAGATACGCAGTATTTT. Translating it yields CASRRGTSGGASTDTQYF.

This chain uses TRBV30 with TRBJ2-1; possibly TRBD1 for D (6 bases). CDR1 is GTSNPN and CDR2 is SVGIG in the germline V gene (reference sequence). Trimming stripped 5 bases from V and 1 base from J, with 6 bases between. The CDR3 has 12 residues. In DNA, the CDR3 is TGTGCCTGGGACAGGTCCTACAATGAGCAGTTCTTC. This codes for CAWDRSYNEQFF.